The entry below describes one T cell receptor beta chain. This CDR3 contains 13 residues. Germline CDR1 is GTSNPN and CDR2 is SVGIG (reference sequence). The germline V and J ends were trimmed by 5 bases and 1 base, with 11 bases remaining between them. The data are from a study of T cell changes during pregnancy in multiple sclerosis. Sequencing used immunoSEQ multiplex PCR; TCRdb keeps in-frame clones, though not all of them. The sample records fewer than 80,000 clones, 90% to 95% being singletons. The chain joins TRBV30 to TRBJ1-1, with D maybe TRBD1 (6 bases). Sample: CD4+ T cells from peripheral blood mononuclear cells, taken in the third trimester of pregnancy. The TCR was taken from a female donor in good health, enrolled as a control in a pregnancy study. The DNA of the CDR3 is TGTGCCTGGCGGGGGGGACAGAACACTGAAGCTTTCTTT. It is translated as CAWRGGQNTEAFF.